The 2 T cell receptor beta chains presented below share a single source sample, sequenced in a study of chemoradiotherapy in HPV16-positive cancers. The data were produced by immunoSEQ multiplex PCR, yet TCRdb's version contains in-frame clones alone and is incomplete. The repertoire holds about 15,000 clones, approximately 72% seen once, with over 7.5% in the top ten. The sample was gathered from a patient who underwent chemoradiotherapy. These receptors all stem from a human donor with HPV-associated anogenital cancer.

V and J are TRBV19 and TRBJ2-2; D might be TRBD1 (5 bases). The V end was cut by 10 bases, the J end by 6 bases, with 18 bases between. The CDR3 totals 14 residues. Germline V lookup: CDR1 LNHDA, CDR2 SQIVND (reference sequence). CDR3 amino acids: CATESGITSGELFF. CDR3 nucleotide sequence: TGTGCCACCGAATCAGGGATTACCTCCGGGGAGCTGTTTTTT. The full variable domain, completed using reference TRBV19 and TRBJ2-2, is DGGITQSPKYLFRKEGQNVTLSCEQNLNHDAMYWYRQDPGQGLRLIYYSQIVNDFQKGDIAEGYSVSREKKESFPLTVTSAQKNPTAFYLCATESGITSGELFFGEGSRLTVL.

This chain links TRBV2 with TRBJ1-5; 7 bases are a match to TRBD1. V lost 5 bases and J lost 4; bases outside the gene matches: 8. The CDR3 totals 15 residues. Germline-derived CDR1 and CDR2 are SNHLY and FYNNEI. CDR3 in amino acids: CASSSRTGRNQPQHF. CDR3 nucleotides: TGTGCCAGCAGTTCTAGGACAGGTCGTAATCAGCCCCAGCATTTT.